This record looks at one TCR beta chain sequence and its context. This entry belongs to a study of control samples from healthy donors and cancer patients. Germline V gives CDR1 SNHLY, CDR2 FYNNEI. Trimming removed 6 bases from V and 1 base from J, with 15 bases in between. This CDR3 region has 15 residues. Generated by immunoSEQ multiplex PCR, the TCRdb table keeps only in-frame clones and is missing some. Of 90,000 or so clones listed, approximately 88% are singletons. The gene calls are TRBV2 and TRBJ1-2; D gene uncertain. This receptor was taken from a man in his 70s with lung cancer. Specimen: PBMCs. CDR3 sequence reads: CASSQAPRVNYGYTF. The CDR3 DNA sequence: TGTGCCAGCAGCCAAGCCCCCCGGGTTAACTATGGCTACACCTTC.